The 28 T cell receptor beta chains listed next were all sequenced from one sample in a study of blood T cell repertoires in COVID-19. Sequenced by immunoSEQ multiplex PCR; TCRdb stores in-frame clones only, minus some. The repertoire holds hundreds of thousands of clones, around 84% seen once, with less than 20% in the top ten. The sequencing input was peripheral blood. The receptors here all came from a man aged 25 to 40 with active or convalescent COVID-19.

This rearrangement joins TRBV30 to TRBJ2-7; the match to TRBD1 covers 7 bases. The junction had 14 bases not matched to a gene; V was cut back by 8 bases and J by 7 bases. Germline V lookup: CDR1 GTSNPN, CDR2 SVGIG (reference sequence). The CDR3 spans 13 residues. As DNA, the CDR3 is TGTGCCGGAACCAACAGGGGAAGGTTGGAGCAGTACTTC. This gives the protein CAGTNRGRLEQYF.

The chain is built from TRBV5-4 and TRBJ2-3; TRBD2 matches at 9 bases. Looked up from germline, CDR1 is SGHNT and CDR2 is YYREEE (reference sequence). CDR3 size: 16 residues. V was clipped by 10 bases and J by 0 bases; unmatched bases: 12. The DNA for the CDR3 is TGTGCCCCCAGCTTTAGCGGGAGTGGGAGCACAGATACGCAGTATTTT. This codes for CAPSFSGSGSTDTQYF.

The rearrangement links TRBV11-2 to TRBJ2-2, with a weak D call TRBD2 (6 bases). The CDR3 extends over 15 amino acids. Deletions cut 6 bases from V and 6 bases from J, with 17 bases between. Germline V gene data show CDR1 as SGHAT and CDR2 as FQNNGV. The CDR3 DNA follows: TGTGCCAGCAGGCGGGACGGACGGAAACCCGGGGAGCTGTTTTTT. It translates to CASRRDGRKPGELFF.

V is TRBV29-1 and J is TRBJ2-3; 10 bases are shared with TRBD1. Germline V lookup: CDR1 SQVTM, CDR2 ANQGSEA. Trimming removed 0 bases from V and 7 bases from J; junction bases left unmatched: 13. The CDR3 is 17 amino acids. CDR3 loop: CSVEDQFWGQGRNTQYF. CDR3 sequence (DNA): TGCAGCGTTGAAGATCAATTTTGGGGACAGGGGAGGAATACGCAGTATTTT.

V usage is TRBV6-2 or TRBV6-3 and J usage is TRBJ1-1; D may be TRBD1 (6 bases). CDR3 length: 14 amino acids. Germline CDR1 and CDR2: MNHEY and SVGEGT. Trimming left V 2 bases short and J 4 bases short, with 11 bases between. Here the CDR3 reads CASSYEGVGTEAFF. The CDR3 nucleotides read TGTGCCAGCAGTTACGAGGGGGTTGGCACTGAAGCTTTCTTT.

The V gene is TRBV3-1 (or the pseudogene TRBV3-2), the J gene TRBJ1-1, with 8 positions matching TRBD1. The CDR3 covers 18 residues. From germline, CDR1 is LGHDT and CDR2 YNNKEL (reference sequence). The V and J ends lost 0 bases and 0 bases, in that order; junction bases with no gene match: 9. DNA of the CDR3: TGTGCCAGCAGCCAAGATCACAGGGGGTTCGGGATGAACACTGAAGCTTTCTTT. Translating it yields CASSQDHRGFGMNTEAFF.

The chain couples TRBV19 to TRBJ2-1, with 9 bases matching TRBD2. Germline V gene lookup returns CDR1 LNHDA and CDR2 SQIVND (reference sequence). The CDR3 runs 15 residues. V shed 1 base, J shed 6 bases, and the junction held 4 bases outside the gene matches. The CDR3 reads CASSIVAGGPNEQFF. The CDR3, as DNA: TGTGCCAGTAGTATAGTGGCGGGGGGGCCCAATGAGCAGTTCTTC.

This clone was detected a few times. The chain carries TRBV29-1 and TRBJ2-1; a possible D gene is TRBD2 (5 bases). Looked up from germline, CDR1 is SQVTM and CDR2 is ANQGSEA. Trimming removed 1 base from V and 3 bases from J, with 13 bases in between. This CDR3 has 15 residues. This chain's CDR3 is CSVEGTPVDYNEQFF. As DNA, the CDR3 is TGCAGCGTTGAAGGGACTCCAGTAGACTACAATGAGCAGTTCTTC.

The chain is built from TRBV4-1 and TRBJ2-5; 7 nucleotides agree with TRBD2. CDR1 and CDR2 (germline): MGHRA, YSYEKL. V dropped 4 bases and J dropped 4; count of bases not matched to a gene: 9. The CDR3 loop spans 15 amino acids. The chain's CDR3 is CASSLFFSSGETQYF. The CDR3 DNA reads TGCGCCAGCAGCCTATTCTTCTCTAGCGGAGAGACCCAGTACTTC.

The V gene is TRBV19, the J gene TRBJ2-3; D is unclear. The CDR3 spans 14 residues. CDR1 is LNHDA, CDR2 SQIVND, per germline (reference sequence). The V gene lost 0 bases and the J gene lost 6 bases, with 10 bases spanning the gap. The DNA of the CDR3 is TGTGCCAGTAGTATAGATCTATTCGTCGATACGCAGTATTTT. Translating gives CASSIDLFVDTQYF.

The genes are TRBV6-6 and TRBJ2-3; 7 positions agree with TRBD2. The CDR3 extends over 16 amino acids. Trimming removed 2 bases from V and 1 base from J; junction bases left unmatched: 6. The germline V gene has CDR1 MNHNY and CDR2 SVGAGI (reference sequence). CDR3 DNA: TGTGCCAGCAGTTACGCCCGGGCGGGGGGCACAGATACGCAGTATTTT. This gives the protein CASSYARAGGTDTQYF.

This clone has only a few counts. The chain employs TRBV28 and TRBJ2-3; TRBD1 might be the D (6 bases). CDR1 is MDHEN and CDR2 is SYDVKM in the germline V gene. V lost 7 bases, J lost 1 base, and 21 bases lay in between. The CDR3 extends over 17 amino acids. In nucleotides, the CDR3 is TGTGCCAGCACCTTTACCTCCGTGGGGGCTGGCACAGATACGCAGTATTTT. Translating gives CASTFTSVGAGTDTQYF.

The chain employs TRBV5-8 and TRBJ2-7; a possible D gene is TRBD2 (5 bases). Trimming stripped 3 bases from V and 2 bases from J, with 12 bases between. This CDR3 has 14 amino acids. Germline CDR1 and CDR2: SGHTS and YDEGEE. The CDR3 bases are TGTGCCAGCAGCTCAGGCGGGCCCACCTACGAGCAGTACTTC. It translates to CASSSGGPTYEQYF.

The CDR3 coding sequence is TGTGCCAGTAGTTCCTTAAAGACAGGCCGGTGGCAGCCCCAGCATTTT. Its protein is CASSSLKTGRWQPQHF. This chain uses TRBV19 with TRBJ1-5; a weak D match, TRBD1 (6 bases). V lost 5 bases and J lost 7, with 21 bases in between. CDR3 length: 16 amino acids. Germline lookup yields CDR1 LNHDA and CDR2 SQIVND (reference sequence).

The chain couples TRBV7-2 to TRBJ2-1; possibly TRBD1 for D (6 bases). CDR3 length equals 14 residues. Germline lookup yields CDR1 SGHTA and CDR2 FQGNSA. V shed 3 bases and J shed 2 bases, with 8 bases lying between them. The CDR3 reads CASSFQGPYNEQFF. The CDR3 DNA sequence: TGTGCCAGCAGCTTCCAGGGGCCCTACAATGAGCAGTTCTTC.

This clone occurred once. The chain uses TRBV5-1 and TRBJ1-5; a weak D match, TRBD1 (6 bases). CDR3 length: 15 amino acids. Germline V lookup: CDR1 SGHRS, CDR2 YFSETQ. The V end was cut by 4 bases, the J end by 2 bases, with 13 bases between. The CDR3 region is CASSRPGGGNQPQHF. Here the CDR3 DNA reads TGCGCCAGCAGCCGGCCGGGGGGCGGCAATCAGCCCCAGCATTTT.

V and J are TRBV29-1 and TRBJ2-7, with D possibly matching TRBD2 (6 bases). Germline CDR1 reads SQVTM; CDR2 reads ANQGSEA. The CDR3 is 12 amino acids. Deletions cut 5 bases from V and 3 bases from J, with 11 bases between. The CDR3, as DNA: TGCAGCGTTCGGGAGTTTGGCTACGAGCAGTACTTC. Residues: CSVREFGYEQYF.

V gene TRBV7-9 combines with J gene TRBJ2-1; 8 nucleotides match TRBD2. The V gene's germline CDR1 is SEHNR and CDR2 FQNEAQ (reference sequence). This CDR3 is 14 amino acids long. V lost 3 bases and J lost 5; bases outside the gene matches: 3. In DNA, the CDR3 is TGTGCCAGCAGCTTCGGGGGGGCCAACAATGAGCAGTTCTTC. This codes for CASSFGGANNEQFF. The full variable domain, with the rest looked up from reference TRBV7-9 and TRBJ2-1, is DTGVSQNPRHKITKRGQNVTFRCDPISEHNRLYWYRQTLGQGPEFLTYFQNEAQLEKSRLLSDRFSAERPKGSFSTLEIQRTEQGDSAMYLCASSFGGANNEQFFGPGTRLTVL.

This clone has a single count. CDR3 amino acids: CASSFEQGNSPLHF. The CDR3 region has the DNA TGTGCCAGCAGTTTTGAACAGGGGAATTCACCCCTCCACTTT. J is TRBJ1-6 and V is TRBV28; 7 positions match TRBD1. The CDR3 spans 14 residues. Trimming cost V 3 bases and J 7 bases; bases outside gene matches: 3. Germline V gene data show CDR1 as MDHEN and CDR2 as SYDVKM.

This clone was observed a single time. This chain joins TRBV5-5 and TRBJ1-4; D gene ambiguous. Trimming pared 4 bases from V and 3 bases from J, leaving 16 bases between. The CDR3 loop spans 16 amino acids. In germline, CDR1 is SGHKS, CDR2 YYEKEE (reference sequence). The DNA for the CDR3 is TGTGCCAGCAGCGTGGGCCCTCTTCGGGCTAATGAAAAACTGTTTTTT. Translation gives CASSVGPLRANEKLFF.

Turning to this clone: This same CDR3 is encoded by further DNA sequences in the sample. The chain recombines TRBV5-1 with TRBJ2-6; D is uncertain. Germline V gene lookup returns CDR1 SGHRS and CDR2 YFSETQ. This CDR3 has 16 amino acids. V dropped 0 bases and J dropped 0 bases, with 7 bases sitting between them. In DNA form, the CDR3 reads TGCGCCAGCAGCTTGGGTTCCTCCTCTGGGGCCAACGTCCTGACTTTC. Encoded protein: CASSLGSSSGANVLTF.

This sequence joins TRBV6-5 and TRBJ2-7, with 9 bases fitting TRBD1. This CDR3 is 14 amino acids long. Germline CDR1 is MNHEY and CDR2 is SVGAGI. With V trimmed by 0 bases and J by 4 bases, 1 base remained unmatched. The CDR3 protein is CASSYSGQGYEQYF. DNA of the CDR3: TGTGCCAGCAGTTACTCGGGACAGGGATACGAGCAGTACTTC.

The chain combines TRBV6-6 with TRBJ1-5; TRBD1 matches at 7 bases. V lost 7 bases, J lost 0 bases, and 9 bases stayed unmatched. The CDR3 has 16 amino acids. The germline V gene encodes CDR1 MNHNY and CDR2 SVGAGI (reference sequence). CDR3 sequence (DNA): TGTGCCAGCACCCAGACAGGGTTCGGTAGCAATCAGCCCCAGCATTTT. Translation gives CASTQTGFGSNQPQHF.

This clone appeared a few times. V gene TRBV2 combines with J gene TRBJ1-5, with D unclear. Germline V gives CDR1 SNHLY, CDR2 FYNNEI. CDR3 size: 14 residues. V was pared by 4 bases and J by 2 bases, with 9 bases between. Here the CDR3 reads CASSGTLGNQPQHF. CDR3 bases: TGTGCCAGCAGTGGCACCCTAGGCAATCAGCCCCAGCATTTT.

V gene TRBV7-9 combines with J gene TRBJ2-1; the match to TRBD2 covers 11 bases. CDR1 and CDR2 from the germline V gene are SEHNR and FQNEAQ (reference sequence). The CDR3 is 16 residues long. Germline trimming cut 4 bases from V and 10 bases from J; bases unmatched to any gene: 12. CDR3 amino acids: CASSSRSLAGGGEQFF. The CDR3 bases are TGTGCCAGCAGCTCCCGGTCCCTAGCGGGAGGAGGGGAGCAGTTCTTC.

The V call is TRBV3-1 (or the pseudogene TRBV3-2), the J call TRBJ2-1; perhaps TRBD2 as D (5 bases). CDR1 and CDR2 from the germline V gene are LGHDT and YNNKEL (reference sequence). This CDR3 region has 16 residues. V lost 4 bases and J lost 4, with 17 bases in between. CDR3 residues: CASSLLHSVRYNEQFF. For the CDR3, the DNA is TGTGCCAGCAGCCTCCTGCATAGCGTAAGGTACAATGAGCAGTTCTTC.

CDR3 sequence reads: CASSSRLRGTYEQYF. The CDR3 nucleotides are TGTGCCAGCAGCTCCCGCCTGCGGGGCACCTACGAGCAGTACTTC. This chain connects TRBV5-6 to TRBJ2-7; D possibly corresponds to TRBD2 (6 bases). Germline-derived CDR1 and CDR2 are SGHDT and YYEEEE. Trimming stripped 3 bases from V and 2 bases from J, with 15 bases between. CDR3 length equals 15 residues.

This sequence joins TRBV4-3 and TRBJ2-2; 7 nucleotides line up with TRBD2. From germline, CDR1 is LGHNA and CDR2 YSLEER. The V and J ends lost 1 base and 6 bases, in that order; junction bases with no gene match: 2. CDR3 length equals 14 residues. The CDR3 loop is CASSQAGRAGELFF. DNA for the CDR3: TGCGCCAGCAGCCAAGCGGGGAGGGCCGGGGAGCTGTTTTTT.